The clone carrying this T cell receptor beta chain was recorded a few times. The antigen remains undetermined. The template for TCR beta VDJ and CDR3 sequence profiling was genomic DNA. MiXCR, run by TCRdb on the reads, gives a single entry per CDR3 protein. The table shows under 150,000 distinct CDR3 sequences, with over 30% occurring only once. Only patients with CD8+CD57+ cell expansion on flow cytometry were chosen for sequencing. Patients had received no therapy at the time of blood sampling. This entry comes from a study of CD8+CD57+ T cells in acquired aplastic anemia. CDR3 length: 14 residues. The germline gives CDR1 SQVTM, CDR2 ANQGSEA. Trimming left V 5 bases short and J 2 bases short, with 12 bases between. Study-level points and caveats: Between patients and controls, CD8+ Simpson's diversity did not vary significantly.

V usage is TRBV29-1 and J usage is TRBJ2-2; weak D call: TRBD2 (6 bases). Sequencing input: sorted CD4+, CD8+, or CD8+CD57+ T cells (not recorded which) from PBMCs. This clonotype originated in a human donor with aplastic anemia. CDR3 coding DNA: TGCAGCGTTAAGGGACTTACTAACACCGGGGAGCTGTTTTTT. It encodes CSVKGLTNTGELFF.